These 3 T cell receptor beta chains came from one sample sequenced in a study of T cell responses to AZD1222 COVID-19 vaccine. TCRdb's copy holds only in-frame clones and misses some; the assay was immunoSEQ multiplex PCR. The table includes tens of thousands of clones, around 90% detected once. The sequenced sample was peripheral blood, obtained 28 days after the second AZD1222 dose. The receptors were gathered from an adult who received the AZD1222 COVID-19 vaccine.

This clone has only one observation. For the CDR3, the DNA is TGTGCCACCAGCAGCCTCCCGGGGGAACTGGACACTGAAGCTTTCTTT. It specifies CATSSLPGELDTEAFF. The chain uses TRBV15 and TRBJ1-1, with D maybe TRBD1 (5 bases). Trimming took off 3 bases at V and 3 bases at J, with 17 bases between the two ends. The CDR3 is 16 residues long. Germline V gives CDR1 LNHNV, CDR2 YYDKDF (reference sequence).

The chain couples TRBV5-1 to TRBJ2-3; D ambiguous. Trimming stripped 1 base from V and 7 bases from J, with 13 bases between. Germline V CDR1 and CDR2: SGHRS, YFSETQ. CDR3 length equals 14 residues. Written as DNA, the CDR3 is TGCGCCAGCAGCTTGAACATCGCGAGTTATACGCAGTATTTT. Amino acid sequence: CASSLNIASYTQYF.

This chain uses TRBV2 with TRBJ2-7, with D perhaps assigned TRBD1 or TRBD2 (5 bases each). The germline V and J ends were trimmed by 5 bases and 1 base, with 9 bases remaining between them. The CDR3 loop spans 13 amino acids. Germline loops: CDR1 SNHLY, CDR2 FYNNEI. The CDR3: CASSYGGSYEQYF. The CDR3 DNA sequence: TGTGCCAGCAGTTATGGGGGATCCTACGAGCAGTACTTC.